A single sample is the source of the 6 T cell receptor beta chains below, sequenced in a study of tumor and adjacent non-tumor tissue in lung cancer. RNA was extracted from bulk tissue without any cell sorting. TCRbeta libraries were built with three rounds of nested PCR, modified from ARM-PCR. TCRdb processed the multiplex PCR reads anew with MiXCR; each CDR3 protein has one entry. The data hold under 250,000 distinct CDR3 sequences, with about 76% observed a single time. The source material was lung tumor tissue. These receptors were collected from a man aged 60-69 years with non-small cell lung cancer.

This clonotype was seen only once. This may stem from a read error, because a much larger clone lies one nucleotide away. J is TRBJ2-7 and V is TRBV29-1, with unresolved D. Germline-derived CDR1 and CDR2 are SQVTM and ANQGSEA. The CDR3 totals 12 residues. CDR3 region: CSVCDSTYDQYF. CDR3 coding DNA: TGCAGCGTTTGCGACTCCACCTACGATCAGTACTTC.

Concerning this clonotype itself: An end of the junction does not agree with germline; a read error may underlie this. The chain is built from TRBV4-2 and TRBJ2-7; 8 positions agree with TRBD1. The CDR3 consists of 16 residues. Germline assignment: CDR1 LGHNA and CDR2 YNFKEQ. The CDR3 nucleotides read TGTGCCAGCAGCCAAGTGGGGAGGACAGGGATGGGAGAGCAGTACTTT. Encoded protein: CASSQVGRTGMGEQYF.

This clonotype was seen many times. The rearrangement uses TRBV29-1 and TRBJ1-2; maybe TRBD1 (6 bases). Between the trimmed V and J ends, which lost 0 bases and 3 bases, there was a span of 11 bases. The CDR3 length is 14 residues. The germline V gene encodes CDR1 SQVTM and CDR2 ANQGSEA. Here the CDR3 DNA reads TGCAGCGTTGAAGAACAGGGACGGCACTATGGCTACACCTTC. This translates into CSVEEQGRHYGYTF.

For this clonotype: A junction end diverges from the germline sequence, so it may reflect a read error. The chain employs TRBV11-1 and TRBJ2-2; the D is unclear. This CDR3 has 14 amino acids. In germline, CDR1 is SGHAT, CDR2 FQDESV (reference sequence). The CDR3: CASSLCLTTWELFF. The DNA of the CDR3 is TGTGCCAGCAGCTTGTGTCTAACCACCTGGGAACTGTTTTTT.

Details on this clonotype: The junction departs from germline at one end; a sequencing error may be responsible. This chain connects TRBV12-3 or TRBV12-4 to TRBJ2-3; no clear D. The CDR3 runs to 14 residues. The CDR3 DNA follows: TGTGCTAGCAGCCCTAGTATAAGCAGAGATACGCAGTATTTT. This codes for CASSPSISRDTQYF.

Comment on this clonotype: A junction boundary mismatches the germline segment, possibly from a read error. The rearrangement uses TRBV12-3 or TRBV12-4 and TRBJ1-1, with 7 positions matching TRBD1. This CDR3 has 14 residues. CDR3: CAGSDNRGNTEAFF. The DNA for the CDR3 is TGTGCCGGCAGTGACAACAGGGGGAACACTGAAGCTTTCTTT.